This TCR beta chain stems from a study of long-term antiretroviral therapy in people with HIV. Assay version v3.0 of immunoSEQ was used, and it was run at survey level. Clones were read by immunoSEQ multiplex PCR, and TCRdb kept only the in-frame ones, dropping some. The table has about 33,000 clones, around 80% seen once; the top ten hold 8% to 9%. Specimen: unsorted PBMCs, collected 3.1 years after starting antiretroviral therapy. The clonotype was recovered from a woman aged 50 to 60 with HIV.

CDR3 DNA sequence: TGCGCCAGCAGCTTGGGATCGAGCTCCTACAATGAGCAGTTCTTC. Encoded protein: CASSLGSSSYNEQFF. V and J are TRBV5-1 and TRBJ2-1, with D unclear. Trimming left V 0 bases short and J 0 bases short, with 7 bases between. CDR3 size: 15 residues. Germline V lookup: CDR1 SGHRS, CDR2 YFSETQ.